This TCR beta chain stems from a study of identical twins. General study results and limits: Instead of following the same donors, the conclusions were based on cross-sectional statistical analysis. Cord blood beta clonotypes that were abundant carried fewer insertions, and memory repertoires showed no such trend.

TCRdb ran MiXCR on the 5' RACE reads and lists one entry per CDR3 protein. The sample lists hundreds of thousands of distinct CDR3 sequences; 6% to 8.5% were seen once. The sample holds many counts of this clonotype. The antigen remains undetermined. Looked up from germline, CDR1 is SGHRS and CDR2 is YFSETQ. V shed 0 bases and J 5 bases; nucleotides not matched to a gene: 5. CDR3 size: 15 residues. These same records also appear under a second study, on yellow fever vaccine responses in identical twins. That paper adds: It has been reported that, in twins, the vaccine T cell response seemed partly convergent and partly personalized.

The sample consisted of CD8+ T cells sorted from blood. This sequence was found in a woman between 18 and 30 years old in good health. The chain recombines TRBV5-1 with TRBJ2-5; 9 bases line up with TRBD1. The CDR3 is CASSLDRGLGETQYF. The CDR3 region has the DNA TGCGCCAGCAGCTTGGACAGGGGGCTGGGGGAGACCCAGTACTTC.